A selection of T cell receptor beta chains follows, all from one sample in a study of tumor-infiltrating lymphocytes in primary liver carcinoma. TCRdb re-called the multiplex PCR reads through MiXCR, storing one row per CDR3 protein. The sample includes 60,000 or so distinct CDR3 sequences, less than 85% seen only once; the top ten take around 50%. Sequenced input: liver tumor tissue from sampling region 2. Receptors originate from a man aged 40-55 years with primary liver carcinoma and hepatitis B virus infection. CDR3s include the opening cysteine and the closing phenylalanine or tryptophan.

TRBV6-2/TRBV6-3	CVSSPSGQAETQYF
TRBV29-1	CSVGAPTGTQVANCGYTF
TRBV6-6	CASSYADEQYF
TRBV29-1	CSANFGTYEQYF
TRBV29-1	CSVEDPVQELSEQFF
TRBV4-1	CTSSQYRINTGELFF
TRBV6-5	CASSYTRDNQPQHF
TRBV11-1	CASSFPRTIGTKNIQYF
TRBV5-6	CASSLDQQETQYF
TRBV10-3	CAISVAGGSSYNEQFF
TRBV5-1	CASSLGRPQETLHF
TRBV11-2	CASSLQGGAGELFF
TRBV4-2	CASGQVVLLAGATDTQYF